The clone carrying this T cell receptor beta chain appeared once. This CDR3 region has 16 residues. Trimming cost V 1 base and J 5 bases; bases outside gene matches: 7. CDR1 is SGHAT, CDR2 FQNNGV, per germline. Profiling relied on immunoSEQ multiplex PCR, and the TCRdb table lists in-frame clones only, not all of them. Altogether almost 85,000 clones are present, approximately 86% being singletons, with the ten largest covering 6% to 8%. The data belong to a study of OX40 agonist ivuxolimab in advanced cancers. J is TRBJ2-1 and V is TRBV11-2; 8 bases map to TRBD1. This material consisted of CD4+ or CD8+ T cells sorted from blood, taken in a trial of the OX40 agonist ivuxolimab. This receptor was taken from an adult with an advanced solid tumor such as melanoma, head and neck, liver or kidney cancer. The CDR3 loop reads CASSLGGTGVNNEQFF. The CDR3, as DNA: TGTGCCAGCAGCTTAGGTGGGACAGGAGTTAACAATGAGCAGTTCTTC.